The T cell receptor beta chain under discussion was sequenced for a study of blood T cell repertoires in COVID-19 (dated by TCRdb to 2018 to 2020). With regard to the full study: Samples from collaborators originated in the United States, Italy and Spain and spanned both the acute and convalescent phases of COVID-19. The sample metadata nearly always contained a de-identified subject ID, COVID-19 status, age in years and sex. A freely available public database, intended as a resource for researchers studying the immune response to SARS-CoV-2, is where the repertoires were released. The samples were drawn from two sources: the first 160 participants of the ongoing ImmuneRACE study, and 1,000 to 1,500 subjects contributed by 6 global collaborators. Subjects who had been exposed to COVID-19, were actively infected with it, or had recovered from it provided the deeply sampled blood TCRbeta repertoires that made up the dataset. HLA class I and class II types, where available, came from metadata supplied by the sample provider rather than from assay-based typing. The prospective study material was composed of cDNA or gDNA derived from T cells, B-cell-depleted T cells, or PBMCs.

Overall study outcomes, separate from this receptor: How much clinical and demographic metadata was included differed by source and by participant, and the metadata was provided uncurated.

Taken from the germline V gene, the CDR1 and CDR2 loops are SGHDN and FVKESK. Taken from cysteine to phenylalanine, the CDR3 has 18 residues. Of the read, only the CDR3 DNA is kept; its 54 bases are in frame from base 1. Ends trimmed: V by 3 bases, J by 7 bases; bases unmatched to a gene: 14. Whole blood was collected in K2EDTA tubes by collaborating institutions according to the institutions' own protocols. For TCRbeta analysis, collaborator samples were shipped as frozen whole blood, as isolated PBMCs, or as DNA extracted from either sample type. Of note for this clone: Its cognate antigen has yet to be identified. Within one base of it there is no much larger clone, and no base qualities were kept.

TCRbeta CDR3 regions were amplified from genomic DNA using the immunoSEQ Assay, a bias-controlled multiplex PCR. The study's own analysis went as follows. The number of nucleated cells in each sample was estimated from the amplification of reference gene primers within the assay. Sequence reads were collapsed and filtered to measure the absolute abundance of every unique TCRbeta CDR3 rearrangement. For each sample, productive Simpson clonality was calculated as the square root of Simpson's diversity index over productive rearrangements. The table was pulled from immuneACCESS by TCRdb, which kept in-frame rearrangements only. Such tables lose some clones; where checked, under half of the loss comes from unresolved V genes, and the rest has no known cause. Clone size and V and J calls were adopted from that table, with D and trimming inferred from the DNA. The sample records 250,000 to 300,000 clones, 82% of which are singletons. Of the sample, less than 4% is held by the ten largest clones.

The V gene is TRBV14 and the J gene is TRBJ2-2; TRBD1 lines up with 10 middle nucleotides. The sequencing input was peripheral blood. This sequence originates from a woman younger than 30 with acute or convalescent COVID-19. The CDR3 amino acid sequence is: CASSHFFGTGDVSGELFF. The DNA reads TGTGCCAGCAGCCATTTTTTCGGGACAGGGGACGTCAGCGGGGAGCTGTTTTTT. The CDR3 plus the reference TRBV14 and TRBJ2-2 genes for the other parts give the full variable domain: EAGVTQFPSHSVIEKGQTVTLRCDPISGHDNLYWYRRVMGKEIKFLLHFVKESKQDESGMPNNRFLAERTGGTYSTLKVQPAELEDSGVYFCASSHFFGTGDVSGELFFGEGSRLTVL.